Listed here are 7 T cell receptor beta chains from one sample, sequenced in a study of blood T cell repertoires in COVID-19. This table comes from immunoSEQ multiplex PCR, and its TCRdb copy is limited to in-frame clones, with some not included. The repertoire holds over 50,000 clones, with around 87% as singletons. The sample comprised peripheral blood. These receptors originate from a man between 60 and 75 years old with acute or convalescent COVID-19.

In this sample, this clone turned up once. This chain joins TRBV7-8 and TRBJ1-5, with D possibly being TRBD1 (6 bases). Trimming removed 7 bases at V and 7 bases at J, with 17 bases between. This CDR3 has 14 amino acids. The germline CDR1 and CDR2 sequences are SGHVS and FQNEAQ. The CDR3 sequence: CASTQYREGQPQHF. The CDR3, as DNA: TGTGCCAGCACCCAATACAGGGAAGGGCAGCCCCAGCATTTT.

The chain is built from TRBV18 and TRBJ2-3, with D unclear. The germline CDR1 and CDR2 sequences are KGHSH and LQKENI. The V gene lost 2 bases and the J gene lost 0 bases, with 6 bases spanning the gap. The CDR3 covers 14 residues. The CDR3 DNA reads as TGTGCCAGCTCACCAGAGATTAGCACAGATACGCAGTATTTT. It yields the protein CASSPEISTDTQYF.

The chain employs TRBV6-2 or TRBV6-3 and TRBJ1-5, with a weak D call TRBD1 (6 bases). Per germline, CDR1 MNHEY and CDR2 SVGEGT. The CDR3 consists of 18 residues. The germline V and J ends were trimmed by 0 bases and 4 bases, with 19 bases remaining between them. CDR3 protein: CASSYSILALTGNQPQHF. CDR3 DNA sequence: TGTGCCAGCAGTTACTCGATCCTAGCATTAACAGGGAATCAGCCCCAGCATTTT.

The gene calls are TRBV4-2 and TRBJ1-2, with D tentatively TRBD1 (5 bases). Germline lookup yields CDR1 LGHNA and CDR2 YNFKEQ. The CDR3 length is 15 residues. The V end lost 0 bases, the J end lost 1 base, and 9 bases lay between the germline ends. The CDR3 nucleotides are TGTGCCAGCAGCCAAGACCCCAGGGATAACTATGGCTACACCTTC. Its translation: CASSQDPRDNYGYTF.

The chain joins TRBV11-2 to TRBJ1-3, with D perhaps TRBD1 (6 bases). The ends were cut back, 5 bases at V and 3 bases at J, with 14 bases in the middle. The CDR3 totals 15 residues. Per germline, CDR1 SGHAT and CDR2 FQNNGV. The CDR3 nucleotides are TGTGCCAGCAGCCCCACCGGACAGCTTGGAAACACCATATATTTT. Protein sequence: CASSPTGQLGNTIYF.

The CDR3 DNA follows: TGTGCCAGCAGCGAGGCGGACAGGGTTACAGGGACCCAGTACTTC. The encoded protein is CASSEADRVTGTQYF. This chain connects TRBV9 to TRBJ2-5, with 8 bases aligning to TRBD1. V lost 3 bases, J lost 7 bases, and 11 bases stayed unmatched. The germline V gene has CDR1 SGDLS and CDR2 YYNGEE. The CDR3 consists of 15 residues. Supplemented by reference TRBV9 and TRBJ2-5, the full variable domain reads DSGVTQTPKHLITATGQRVTLRCSPRSGDLSVYWYQQSLDQGLQFLIQYYNGEERAKGNILERFSAQQFPDLHSELNLSSLELGDSALYFCASSEADRVTGTQYFGPGTRLLVL.

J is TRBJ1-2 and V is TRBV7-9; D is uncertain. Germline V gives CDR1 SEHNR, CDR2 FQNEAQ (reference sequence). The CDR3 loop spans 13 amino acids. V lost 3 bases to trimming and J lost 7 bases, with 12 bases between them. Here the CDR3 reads CASSFTPELGYTF. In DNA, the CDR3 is TGTGCCAGCAGCTTTACCCCGGAGCTTGGCTACACCTTC.